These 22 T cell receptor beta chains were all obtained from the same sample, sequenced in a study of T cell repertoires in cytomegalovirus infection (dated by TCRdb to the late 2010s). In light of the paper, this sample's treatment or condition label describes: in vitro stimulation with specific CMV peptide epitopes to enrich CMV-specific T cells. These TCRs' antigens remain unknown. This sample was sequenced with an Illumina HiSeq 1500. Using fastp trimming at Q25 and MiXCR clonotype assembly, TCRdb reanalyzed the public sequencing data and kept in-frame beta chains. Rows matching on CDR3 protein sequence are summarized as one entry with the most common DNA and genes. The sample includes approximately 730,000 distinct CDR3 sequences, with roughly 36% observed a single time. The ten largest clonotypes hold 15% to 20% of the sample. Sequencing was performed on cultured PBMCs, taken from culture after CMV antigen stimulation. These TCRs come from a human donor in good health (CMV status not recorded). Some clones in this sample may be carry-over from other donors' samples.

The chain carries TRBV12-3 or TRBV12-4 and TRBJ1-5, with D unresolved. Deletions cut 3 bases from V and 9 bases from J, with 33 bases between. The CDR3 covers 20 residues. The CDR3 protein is CASSFYSRGLDFGQTRPQHF. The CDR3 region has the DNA TGTGCCAGCAGTTTTTATAGCCGCGGCCTTGATTTCGGTCAAACGCGGCCCCAGCATTTT.

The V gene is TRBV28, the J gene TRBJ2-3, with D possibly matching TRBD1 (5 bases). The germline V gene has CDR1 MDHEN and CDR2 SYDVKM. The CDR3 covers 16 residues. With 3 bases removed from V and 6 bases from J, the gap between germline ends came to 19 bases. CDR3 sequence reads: CASSFPTESNGDTQYF. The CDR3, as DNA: TGTGCCAGCAGTTTCCCGACAGAATCGAATGGGGATACGCAGTATTTT.

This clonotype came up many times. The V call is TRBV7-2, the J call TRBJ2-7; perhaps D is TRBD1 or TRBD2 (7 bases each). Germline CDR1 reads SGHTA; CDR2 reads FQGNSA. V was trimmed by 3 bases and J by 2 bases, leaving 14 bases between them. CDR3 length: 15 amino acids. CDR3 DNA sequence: TGTGCCAGCAGCTTCGACAGGGAGGGCCCCTACGAGCAGTACTTC. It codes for CASSFDREGPYEQYF.

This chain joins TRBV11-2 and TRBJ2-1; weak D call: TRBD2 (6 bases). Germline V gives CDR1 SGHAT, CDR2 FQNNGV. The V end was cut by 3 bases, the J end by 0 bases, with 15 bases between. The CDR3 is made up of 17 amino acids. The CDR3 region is CASSLRGQMSSYNEQFF. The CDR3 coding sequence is TGTGCCAGCAGCTTGCGGGGTCAGATGTCCTCCTACAATGAGCAGTTCTTC. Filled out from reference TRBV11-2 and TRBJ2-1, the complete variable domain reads EAGVAQSPRYKIIEKRQSVAFWCNPISGHATLYWYQQILGQGPKLLIQFQNNGVVDDSQLPKDRFSAERLKGVDSTLKIQPAKLEDSAVYLCASSLRGQMSSYNEQFFGPGTRLTVL.

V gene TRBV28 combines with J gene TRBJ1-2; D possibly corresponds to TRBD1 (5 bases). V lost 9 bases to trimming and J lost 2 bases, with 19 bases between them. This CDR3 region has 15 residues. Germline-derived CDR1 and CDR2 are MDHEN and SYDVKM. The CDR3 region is CARSLPGRMNYGYTF. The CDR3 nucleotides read TGTGCCAGAAGTCTCCCGGGACGGATGAACTATGGCTACACCTTC.

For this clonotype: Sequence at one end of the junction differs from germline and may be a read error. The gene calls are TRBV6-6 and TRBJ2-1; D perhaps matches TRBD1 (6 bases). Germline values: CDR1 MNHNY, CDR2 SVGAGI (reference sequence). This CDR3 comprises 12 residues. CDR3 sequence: CASSYSPGALVF. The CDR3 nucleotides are TGTGCCAGCAGTTACTCCCCAGGGGCCCTAGTCTTC.

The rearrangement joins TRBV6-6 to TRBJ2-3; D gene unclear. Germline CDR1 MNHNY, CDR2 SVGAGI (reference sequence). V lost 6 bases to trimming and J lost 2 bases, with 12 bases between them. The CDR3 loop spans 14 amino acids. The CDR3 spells CASSQTGFTDTQYF. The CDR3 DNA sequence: TGTGCCAGCAGCCAAACTGGGTTCACAGATACGCAGTATTTT.

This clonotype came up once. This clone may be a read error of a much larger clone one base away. The DNA for the CDR3 is TGTGTCAGCAGCTTAGGGACTAGTCTCGAGCAGTACTTC. Translated: CVSSLGTSLEQYF. The V gene is TRBV7-2, the J gene TRBJ2-7; TRBD2 agrees at 8 bases. The CDR3 extends over 13 amino acids. Germline CDR1 SGHTA, CDR2 FQGNSA.

CDR3 DNA: TGTGCCAGCAGCCACGGGAGGGCCACTGAAGCTTTCTTT. The encoded protein is CASSHGRATEAFF. V and J are TRBV7-9 and TRBJ1-1; D not certain. V lost 5 bases and J 4 bases, leaving 11 bases between the germline ends. The germline CDR1 and CDR2 sequences are SEHNR and FQNEAQ (reference sequence). The CDR3 sequence is 13 residues long. Drawing the rest from reference TRBV7-9 and TRBJ1-1, the complete variable domain is DTGVSQNPRHKITKRGQNVTFRCDPISEHNRLYWYRQTLGQGPEFLTYFQNEAQLEKSRLLSDRFSAERPKGSFSTLEIQRTEQGDSAMYLCASSHGRATEAFFGQGTRLTVV.

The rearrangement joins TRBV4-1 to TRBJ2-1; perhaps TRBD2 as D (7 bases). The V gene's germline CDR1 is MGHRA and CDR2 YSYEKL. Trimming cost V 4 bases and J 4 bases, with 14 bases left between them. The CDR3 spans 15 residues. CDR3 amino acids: CASSPGGLLYNEQFF. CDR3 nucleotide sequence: TGCGCCAGCAGCCCCGGGGGGCTGCTTTACAATGAGCAGTTCTTC.

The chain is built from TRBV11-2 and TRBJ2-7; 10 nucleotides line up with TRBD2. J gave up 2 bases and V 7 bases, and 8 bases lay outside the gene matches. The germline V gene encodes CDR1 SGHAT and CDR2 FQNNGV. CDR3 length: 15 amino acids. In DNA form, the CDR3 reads TGTGCCAGCAAGCGGGGGGGAAGAAGGCCCTACGAGCAGTACTTC. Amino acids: CASKRGGRRPYEQYF.

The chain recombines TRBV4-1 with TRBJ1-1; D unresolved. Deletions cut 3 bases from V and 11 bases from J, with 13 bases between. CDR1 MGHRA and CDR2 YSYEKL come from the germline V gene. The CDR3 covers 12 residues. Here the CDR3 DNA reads TGCGCCAGCAGCCATGATGCAGGCTGGGCTTTCTTT. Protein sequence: CASSHDAGWAFF.

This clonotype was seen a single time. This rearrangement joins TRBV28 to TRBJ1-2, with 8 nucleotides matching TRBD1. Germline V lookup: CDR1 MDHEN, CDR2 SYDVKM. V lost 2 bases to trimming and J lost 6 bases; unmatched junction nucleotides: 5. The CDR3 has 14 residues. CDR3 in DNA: TGTGCCAGCAGTTTACAGGACAGGGTCGATGGCTACACCTTC. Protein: CASSLQDRVDGYTF.

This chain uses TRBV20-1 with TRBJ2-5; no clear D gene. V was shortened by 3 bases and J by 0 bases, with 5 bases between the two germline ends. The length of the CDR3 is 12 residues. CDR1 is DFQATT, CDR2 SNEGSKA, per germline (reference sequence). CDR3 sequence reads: CSASQDQETQYF. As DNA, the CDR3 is TGCAGTGCTAGTCAGGACCAAGAGACCCAGTACTTC.

The CDR3 spells CASSPLGTVNEQFF. The CDR3 coding sequence is TGTGCCAGCAGCCCACTCGGGACCGTTAATGAGCAGTTCTTC. This chain connects TRBV7-6 to TRBJ2-1; D might be TRBD1 or TRBD2, each matching 5 bases. Trimming stripped 5 bases from V and 7 bases from J, with 15 bases between. Germline V gene data show CDR1 as SGHVS and CDR2 as FNYEAQ. The CDR3 sequence is 14 residues long.

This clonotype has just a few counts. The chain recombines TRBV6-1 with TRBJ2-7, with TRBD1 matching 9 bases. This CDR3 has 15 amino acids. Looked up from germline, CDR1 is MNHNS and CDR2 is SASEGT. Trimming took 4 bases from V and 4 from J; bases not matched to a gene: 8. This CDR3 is CASSGRGTGTYEQYF. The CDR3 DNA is TGTGCCAGCAGTGGCCGGGGGACAGGGACGTACGAGCAGTACTTC.

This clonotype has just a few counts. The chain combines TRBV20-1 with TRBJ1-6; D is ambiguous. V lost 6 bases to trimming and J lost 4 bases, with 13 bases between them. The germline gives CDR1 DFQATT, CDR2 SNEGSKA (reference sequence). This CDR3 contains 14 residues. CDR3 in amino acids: CSATDGDYNSPLHF. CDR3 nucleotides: TGCAGTGCAACGGACGGAGATTATAATTCACCCCTCCACTTT.

CDR3 residues: CASSIAGLAGSSYNEQFF. The CDR3 bases are TGTGCCAGTAGTATTGCCGGACTAGCGGGGTCCTCCTACAATGAGCAGTTCTTC. The chain joins TRBV19 to TRBJ2-1, with 12 nucleotides matching TRBD2. Trimming took 3 bases from V and 0 from J; bases not matched to a gene: 6. The CDR3 extends over 18 amino acids. The V gene's germline CDR1 is LNHDA and CDR2 SQIVND (reference sequence).

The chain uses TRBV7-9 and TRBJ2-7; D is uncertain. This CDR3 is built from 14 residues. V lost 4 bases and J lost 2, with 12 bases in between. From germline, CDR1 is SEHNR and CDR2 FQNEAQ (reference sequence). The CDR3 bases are TGTGCCAGCAGCTCACGGTCACGTACCTACGAGCAGTACTTC. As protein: CASSSRSRTYEQYF.

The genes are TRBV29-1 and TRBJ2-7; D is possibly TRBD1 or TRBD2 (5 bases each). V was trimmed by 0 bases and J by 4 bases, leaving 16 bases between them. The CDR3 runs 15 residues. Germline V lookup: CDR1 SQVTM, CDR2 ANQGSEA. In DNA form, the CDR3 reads TGCAGCGTTGAAGATCTGTCCGGCAGGGAGTACGAGCAGTACTTC. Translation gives CSVEDLSGREYEQYF.

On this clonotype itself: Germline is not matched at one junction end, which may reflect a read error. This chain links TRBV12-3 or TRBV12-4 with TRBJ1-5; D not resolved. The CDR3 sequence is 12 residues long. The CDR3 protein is CASSLDMQPQHF. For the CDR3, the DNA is TGTGCCAGCAGCTTAGATATGCAGCCCCAGCATTTT.

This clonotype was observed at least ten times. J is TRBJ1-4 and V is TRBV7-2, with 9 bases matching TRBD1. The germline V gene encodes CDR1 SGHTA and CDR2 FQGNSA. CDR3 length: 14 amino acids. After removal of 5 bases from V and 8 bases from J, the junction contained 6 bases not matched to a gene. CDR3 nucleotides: TGTGCCAGCAGCCGGACAGGGGTCGGAGAAAAACTGTTTTTT. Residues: CASSRTGVGEKLFF.